Listed here are 15 T cell receptor beta chains from one sample, sequenced in a study of OX40 agonist ivuxolimab in advanced cancers. TCRdb keeps only in-frame clones here, not all; method: immunoSEQ multiplex PCR. The sample consists of 70,000 to 95,000 clones, roughly nine tenths of them appearing once. Sequencing was performed on CD4+ or CD8+ T cells sorted from blood, taken in a trial of the OX40 agonist ivuxolimab. The origin of the receptors is an adult with an advanced solid tumor such as melanoma, head and neck, liver or kidney cancer.

This rearrangement joins TRBV28 to TRBJ2-1; 7 nucleotides line up with TRBD2. CDR3 size: 17 residues. The germline CDR1 and CDR2 sequences are MDHEN and SYDVKM. J was trimmed by 10 bases and V by 7 bases; bases with no gene match: 22. The CDR3 spells CASTLTSGIGGNEEQFF. CDR3 coding DNA: TGTGCCAGCACCCTGACCAGCGGGATTGGAGGCAATGAGGAGCAGTTCTTC.

The chain employs TRBV4-2 and TRBJ2-4, with D tentatively TRBD2 (7 bases). From germline, CDR1 is LGHNA and CDR2 YNFKEQ. V was cut by 4 bases and J by 1 base, with 17 bases left in between. The CDR3 spans 17 residues. DNA of the CDR3: TGTGCCAGCAGCCCCGGATGGGGGGGCGAGGCCAAAAACATTCAGTACTTC. It specifies CASSPGWGGEAKNIQYF.

This clone has just one count. The chain recombines TRBV5-6 with TRBJ1-1, with D unclear. Looked up from germline, CDR1 is SGHDT and CDR2 is YYEEEE. V was cut by 2 bases and J by 2 bases, with 7 bases left in between. This CDR3 region has 13 residues. DNA for the CDR3: TGTGCCAGCAGCTTCCAGCGAAACACTGAAGCTTTCTTT. Its protein product is CASSFQRNTEAFF.

V usage is TRBV21-1 and J usage is TRBJ1-5; the tabulated D call, TRBD1, remains unverified against the DNA. TRBV21-1 is deemed a pseudogene. The CDR3 is made up of 13 amino acids. The CDR3 spells CASRNRDRQPQHF. The CDR3 region has the DNA TGTGCCAGCAGGAACAGGGATAGGCAGCCCCAGCATTTT.

This rearrangement joins TRBV28 to TRBJ2-5; D unclear. The CDR3 is 14 residues long. Trimming pared 2 bases from V and 4 bases from J, leaving 11 bases between. Per the germline V gene, CDR1 is MDHEN and CDR2 is SYDVKM. Here the CDR3 reads CASSLVSLRETQYF. DNA for the CDR3: TGTGCCAGCAGTTTAGTAAGCCTGCGAGAGACCCAGTACTTC.

V usage is TRBV7-9 and J usage is TRBJ2-1; TRBD2 matches at 12 bases. Germline assignment: CDR1 SEHNR and CDR2 FQNEAQ (reference sequence). Unmatched junction bases numbered 9, after V lost 5 bases and J lost 7 bases. The CDR3 contains 16 residues. The chain's CDR3 is CASSTGTSGFPNEQFF. The CDR3 DNA sequence: TGTGCCAGCAGCACCGGGACTAGCGGGTTCCCTAATGAGCAGTTCTTC. Full variable domain (rest looked up from reference TRBV7-9 and TRBJ2-1): DTGVSQNPRHKITKRGQNVTFRCDPISEHNRLYWYRQTLGQGPEFLTYFQNEAQLEKSRLLSDRFSAERPKGSFSTLEIQRTEQGDSAMYLCASSTGTSGFPNEQFFGPGTRLTVL.

The chain uses TRBV4-1 and TRBJ1-1, with 8 bases matching TRBD1. CDR3 length equals 15 residues. CDR1 MGHRA and CDR2 YSYEKL come from the germline V gene. V dropped 4 bases and J dropped 4; count of bases not matched to a gene: 8. CDR3 residues: CASSPADRAITEAFF. As DNA, the CDR3 is TGCGCCAGCAGCCCTGCGGACAGGGCGATCACTGAAGCTTTCTTT.

The rearrangement joins TRBV6-5 to TRBJ1-3; unclear D gene. Looked up from germline, CDR1 is MNHEY and CDR2 is SVGAGI. Trimming took 0 bases from V and 4 from J, leaving 13 bases between them. The CDR3 totals 16 residues. The CDR3 sequence: CASSYSARIAGNTIYF. In nucleotides, the CDR3 is TGTGCCAGCAGTTACTCAGCGAGGATAGCCGGAAACACCATATATTTT.

The chain employs TRBV5-1 and TRBJ2-7, with TRBD1 matching over 9 bases. This CDR3 spans 14 amino acids. Germline CDR1 and CDR2: SGHRS and YFSETQ. Unmatched junction bases numbered 3, after V lost 3 bases and J lost 2 bases. As DNA, the CDR3 is TGCGCCAGCAGCTCGGGACAGGGCGCCTACGAGCAGTACTTC. It yields the protein CASSSGQGAYEQYF.

The chain is built from TRBV11-2 and TRBJ1-5; no clear D. The germline CDR1 and CDR2 sequences are SGHAT and FQNNGV. CDR3 length: 13 residues. The V gene lost 5 bases and the J gene lost 4 bases, with 9 bases spanning the gap. The CDR3 region is CASSLTANQPQHF. The CDR3 DNA follows: TGTGCCAGCAGCCTTACAGCTAATCAGCCCCAGCATTTT.

This chain uses TRBV5-4 with TRBJ1-1, with a weak D call TRBD1 (5 bases). The CDR3 contains 15 residues. With 4 bases removed from V and 1 base from J, the gap between germline ends came to 14 bases. Germline CDR1 and CDR2: SGHNT and YYREEE (reference sequence). The CDR3 is CASSPPGTANTEAFF. The CDR3, as DNA: TGTGCCAGCAGCCCTCCCGGGACGGCGAACACTGAAGCTTTCTTT.

J is TRBJ2-7 and V is TRBV23-1, with D perhaps being TRBD1 or TRBD2 (5 bases each). TRBV23-1 is an open reading frame whose function is uncertain. The CDR3 sequence is 18 residues long. The V end lost 4 bases, the J end lost 4 bases, and 26 bases lay between the germline ends. CDR3 DNA: TGCGCCAGCAGTCTCCCCGGGACCCCTCGGATTCGATGGTACGAGCAGTACTTC. This sequence encodes CASSLPGTPRIRWYEQYF.

V is TRBV11-2 and J is TRBJ2-3, with 7 bases matching TRBD2. The CDR3 extends over 18 amino acids. Losses at the gene ends were 2 bases for V and 1 base for J; bases not matched to a gene: 12. In germline, CDR1 is SGHAT, CDR2 FQNNGV. CDR3: CASSLLGGSAGGTDTQYF. CDR3 sequence (DNA): TGTGCCAGCAGCTTATTAGGCGGGAGTGCGGGCGGCACAGATACGCAGTATTTT.

This sequence joins TRBV28 and TRBJ1-5; a possible D gene is TRBD1 (6 bases). Germline CDR1 MDHEN, CDR2 SYDVKM. The CDR3 runs to 16 residues. Trimming left V 7 bases short and J 3 bases short, with 19 bases between. CDR3 amino acids: CASTRGGPQINQPQHF. In DNA form, the CDR3 reads TGTGCCAGCACTCGTGGGGGCCCCCAAATCAATCAGCCCCAGCATTTT.

The chain uses TRBV5-1 and TRBJ1-1, with D hard to call. CDR1 is SGHRS, CDR2 YFSETQ, per germline. V lost 4 bases to trimming and J lost 0 bases, with 13 bases between them. This CDR3 region has 15 residues. The CDR3 DNA follows: TGCGCCAGCAGCCCGTTGACGGAATTGAACACTGAAGCTTTCTTT. Protein sequence: CASSPLTELNTEAFF.